Listed here are 32 T cell receptor beta chains from one sample, sequenced in a study of CD8 T cells in ankylosing spondylitis. TCRdb fed the 5' RACE reads into MiXCR, producing one record per CDR3 protein. The sample holds hundreds of thousands of distinct CDR3 sequences; approximately 22% are singletons and the top ten take about an eighth. Sequenced material: blood, either unsorted or a sorted T cell fraction (not recorded which). The source is a male donor with ankylosing spondylitis or in good health (not recorded which).

The chain uses TRBV9 and TRBJ1-6; TRBD1 matches at 8 bases. V shed 4 bases and J 7 bases; nucleotides not matched to a gene: 4. This CDR3 region has 14 residues. Germline V lookup: CDR1 SGDLS, CDR2 YYNGEE. DNA for the CDR3: TGTGCCAGCAGCCAACAGGGGGTGAATTCACCCCTCCACTTT. It yields the protein CASSQQGVNSPLHF.

This clonotype has more than one count but fewer than ten. The chain links TRBV6-5 to TRBJ1-1, with a weak D call TRBD1 (6 bases). The CDR3 contains 15 residues. The V gene lost 1 base and the J gene lost 4 bases, with 13 bases spanning the gap. Germline lookup yields CDR1 MNHEY and CDR2 SVGAGI. CDR3 residues: CASSYYLGATTEAFF. For the CDR3, the DNA is TGTGCCAGCAGTTACTATCTGGGGGCGACCACTGAAGCTTTCTTT.

The gene calls are TRBV3-1 and TRBJ2-7; D call uncertain. Trimming removed 0 bases at V and 4 bases at J, with 13 bases between. There are 15 residues in the CDR3. Germline CDR1 LGHDT, CDR2 YNNKEL (reference sequence). CDR3 bases: TGTGCCAGCAGCCAAGAGGCGTCGCGACCTTACGAGCAGTACTTC. This translates into CASSQEASRPYEQYF.

This clonotype occurred a few times. The chain employs TRBV6-5 and TRBJ1-1; the match to TRBD1 covers 9 bases. V lost 4 bases and J lost 8; bases outside the gene matches: 14. This CDR3 is 16 amino acids long. Germline CDR1 is MNHEY and CDR2 is SVGAGI. The CDR3 is CASSFTGTGLGGEAFF. In DNA form, the CDR3 reads TGTGCCAGCAGTTTCACCGGGACAGGGCTCGGGGGGGAAGCTTTCTTT.

This clonotype was found a few times. The CDR3 here is CASSSESSTDTQYF. DNA for the CDR3: TGTGCCAGCAGTTCCGAGTCTAGCACAGATACGCAGTATTTT. The V call is TRBV27, the J call TRBJ2-3, with D hard to call. This CDR3 is built from 14 residues. Germline V gene data show CDR1 as MNHEY and CDR2 as SMNVEV (reference sequence). Trimming stripped 4 bases from V and 0 bases from J, with 8 bases between.

V usage is TRBV29-1 and J usage is TRBJ1-3; D uncertain. The CDR3 has 14 residues. The germline CDR1 and CDR2 sequences are SQVTM and ANQGSEA. Trimming took 0 bases from V and 0 from J, leaving 6 bases between them. This CDR3 is CSVEDPSSGNTIYF. DNA of the CDR3: TGCAGCGTTGAAGACCCAAGCTCTGGAAACACCATATATTTT.

The chain combines TRBV12-3 or TRBV12-4 with TRBJ2-7; TRBD2 aligns across 8 bases. The CDR3 consists of 15 residues. V trimming: 3 bases; J trimming: 0 bases; junction bases outside the gene matches: 4. Here the CDR3 DNA reads TGTGCCAGCAGTTTGGGACTAGTCGGCTCCTACGAGCAGTACTTC. Encoded protein: CASSLGLVGSYEQYF.

In its sample, this clonotype was seen a few times. The CDR3 sequence is CAISDDSVLTGELFF. Written as DNA, the CDR3 is TGTGCCATCAGCGACGACAGCGTACTCACCGGGGAGCTGTTTTTT. The chain recombines TRBV10-3 with TRBJ2-2; D is possibly TRBD1 (5 bases). Between the trimmed V and J ends, which lost 6 bases and 4 bases, there was a span of 15 bases. This CDR3 is built from 15 residues. Per germline, CDR1 ENHRY and CDR2 SYGVKD.

The gene calls are TRBV27 and TRBJ2-1; unclear D gene. The CDR3 runs to 13 residues. Germline lookup yields CDR1 MNHEY and CDR2 SMNVEV (reference sequence). V shed 5 bases and J shed 8 bases, with 13 bases lying between them. The CDR3 bases are TGTGCCAGCAGTCCAACCAGGTGGGATGAGCAGTTCTTC. Its translation is CASSPTRWDEQFF.

This clonotype appeared a few times. This rearrangement joins TRBV11-2 to TRBJ2-2; TRBD1 or TRBD2 may be the D gene (5 bases each). Germline assignment: CDR1 SGHAT and CDR2 FQNNGV. This CDR3 spans 13 amino acids. Trimming stripped 0 bases from V and 9 bases from J, with 8 bases between. The CDR3 coding sequence is TGTGCCAGCAGCTTAGAATGGGACCGGGAGCTGTTTTTT. It encodes CASSLEWDRELFF.

The chain has TRBV12-3 or TRBV12-4 and TRBJ2-5; D is unclear. V was trimmed by 5 bases and J by 5 bases, leaving 18 bases between them. The CDR3 is 15 residues long. CDR3 loop: CASSPRTAEMETQYF. CDR3 DNA sequence: TGTGCCAGCAGTCCGAGGACGGCAGAAATGGAGACCCAGTACTTC.

This clonotype was seen a few times. The rearrangement uses TRBV20-1 and TRBJ2-5; 9 nucleotides match TRBD1. Germline V CDR1 and CDR2: DFQATT, SNEGSKA (reference sequence). This CDR3 has 14 amino acids. J gave up 6 bases and V 6 bases, and 11 bases lay outside the gene matches. CDR3 loop: CSAGPGTGIKTQYF. In nucleotides, the CDR3 is TGCAGTGCCGGTCCCGGGACAGGGATAAAGACCCAGTACTTC.

The chain combines TRBV5-1 with TRBJ2-1; a weak D match, TRBD2 (5 bases). The V gene's germline CDR1 is SGHRS and CDR2 YFSETQ. CDR3 length: 14 amino acids. V lost 4 bases and J 10 bases, leaving 18 bases between the germline ends. DNA for the CDR3: TGCGCCAGCAGCAACGGGAACCAGATTGGGGAGCAGTTCTTC. Residues: CASSNGNQIGEQFF.

In DNA, the CDR3 is TGTGCCAGTAGTCAGACGGACTCCCCGGCGCATGAGCAGTTCTTC. It codes for CASSQTDSPAHEQFF. The chain couples TRBV19 to TRBJ2-1; a weak D match, TRBD2 (5 bases). The CDR3 totals 15 residues. Germline V gene sequence: CDR1 LNHDA, CDR2 SQIVND (reference sequence). V lost 5 bases, J lost 8 bases, and 19 bases lay in between.

The V call is TRBV12-3 or TRBV12-4, the J call TRBJ1-5; the D is unclear. V was trimmed by 6 bases and J by 10 bases, leaving 13 bases between them. CDR3 length equals 12 residues. CDR3 nucleotide sequence: TGTGCCAGCAGCCTCGGCCCCTCTCCCCAGCATTTT. This sequence encodes CASSLGPSPQHF.

The genes are TRBV12-5 and TRBJ2-1, with D hard to call. The CDR3 is 14 amino acids. Germline V CDR1 and CDR2: LGHNT, FRNRAP. The germline V and J ends were trimmed by 8 bases and 2 bases, with 13 bases remaining between them. The CDR3 region has the DNA TGTGCTAGTCGGACGGACGGAGCCTACAATGAGCAGTTCTTC. Amino acid sequence: CASRTDGAYNEQFF.

The chain combines TRBV24-1 with TRBJ2-1, with TRBD1 matching over 9 bases. This CDR3 is 14 amino acids long. CDR1 is KGHDR and CDR2 is SFDVKD in the germline V gene. Losses at the gene ends were 3 bases for V and 6 bases for J; bases not matched to a gene: 2. This CDR3 reads CATSDGDRVNEQFF. DNA for the CDR3: TGTGCCACCAGTGATGGGGACAGGGTCAATGAGCAGTTCTTC.

This chain joins TRBV14 and TRBJ2-1; 10 bases are a match to TRBD2. This CDR3 contains 16 residues. Germline V gene data show CDR1 as SGHDN and CDR2 as FVKESK. V was pared by 3 bases and J by 4 bases, with 6 bases of the junction left unmatched. The CDR3 bases are TGTGCCAGCAGCCAGTTAGCGGGGGGTACGTACAATGAGCAGTTCTTC. It yields the protein CASSQLAGGTYNEQFF.

The chain joins TRBV28 to TRBJ2-5; a weak D match, TRBD1 (6 bases). V dropped 2 bases and J dropped 4 bases, with 8 bases sitting between them. The length of the CDR3 is 13 residues. Germline-derived CDR1 and CDR2 are MDHEN and SYDVKM. The CDR3 nucleotides read TGTGCCAGCAGTTTAACAGGGCGAGAGACCCAGTACTTC. Its translation: CASSLTGRETQYF.

This clonotype showed up just a few times. The genes are TRBV24-1 and TRBJ2-5; 9 bases are a match to TRBD2. Unmatched junction bases numbered 6, after V lost 3 bases and J lost 5 bases. Germline V gene data show CDR1 as KGHDR and CDR2 as SFDVKD. CDR3 size: 15 residues. The CDR3 nucleotides are TGTGCCACCAGTGATCCTGCGGGGGGGTGGGAGACCCAGTACTTC. This translates into CATSDPAGGWETQYF.

The rearrangement joins TRBV12-3 or TRBV12-4 to TRBJ2-2, with D perhaps TRBD1 or TRBD2 (5 bases each). The CDR3 is 14 residues long. Trimming took 3 bases from V and 4 from J, leaving 9 bases between them. This CDR3 is CASSLPGTTGELFF. CDR3 coding DNA: TGTGCCAGCAGTTTGCCAGGGACCACCGGGGAGCTGTTTTTT.

The chain recombines TRBV20-1 with TRBJ2-7; TRBD2 agrees at 9 bases. The length of the CDR3 is 15 residues. The germline V gene has CDR1 DFQATT and CDR2 SNEGSKA (reference sequence). Trimming cost V 0 bases and J 7 bases; bases outside gene matches: 10. The CDR3 sequence is CSAREGTSWAWEQYF. CDR3 nucleotides: TGCAGTGCTAGAGAAGGGACTAGCTGGGCCTGGGAGCAGTACTTC.

This clonotype was seen a handful of times. V gene TRBV20-1 combines with J gene TRBJ2-2, with TRBD1 as a possible D gene (5 bases). The germline V gene encodes CDR1 DFQATT and CDR2 SNEGSKA (reference sequence). The length of the CDR3 is 14 residues. The V and J ends lost 5 bases and 0 bases respectively, with 10 bases between them. The CDR3 reads CSAEDSPNTGELFF. CDR3 DNA sequence: TGCAGTGCTGAAGACAGCCCGAACACCGGGGAGCTGTTTTTT.

The chain has TRBV7-8 and TRBJ2-3, with D tentatively TRBD2 (7 bases). CDR3 length: 15 amino acids. Germline V gives CDR1 SGHVS, CDR2 FQNEAQ. V was cut by 6 bases and J by 2 bases, with 15 bases left in between. For the CDR3, the DNA is TGTGCCAGCAGTTGGGCCGGGGGGCCCACAGATACGCAGTATTTT. Amino acid sequence: CASSWAGGPTDTQYF.

This clonotype was seen a handful of times. This chain connects TRBV7-3 to TRBJ2-3; D is ambiguous. Looked up from germline, CDR1 is SGHTA and CDR2 is FQGTGA. Trimming took off 2 bases at V and 4 bases at J, with 7 bases between the two ends. The CDR3 totals 13 residues. DNA of the CDR3: TGTGCCAGCAGCTTACAGGACGCAGATACGCAGTATTTT. It encodes CASSLQDADTQYF.

J is TRBJ1-5 and V is TRBV4-1; D unresolved. V was pared by 0 bases and J by 6 bases, with 9 bases between. The CDR3 contains 14 residues. Germline V CDR1 and CDR2: MGHRA, YSYEKL. The CDR3 nucleotides are TGCGCCAGCAGCCAAGATCGGGGAGGTCAGCCCCAGCATTTT. This codes for CASSQDRGGQPQHF.

The rearrangement uses TRBV10-3 and TRBJ2-1; D might be TRBD2 (6 bases). Germline assignment: CDR1 ENHRY and CDR2 SYGVKD. The CDR3 is 13 residues long. Trimming took off 6 bases at V and 10 bases at J, with 16 bases between the two ends. This CDR3 is CAIREGLSPEQFF. Here the CDR3 DNA reads TGTGCCATCAGGGAGGGGTTAAGCCCCGAGCAGTTCTTC.

This clonotype was counted many times. This chain joins TRBV12-3 or TRBV12-4 and TRBJ2-7; D possibly corresponds to TRBD2 (6 bases). V was pared by 5 bases and J by 4 bases, with 12 bases between. The CDR3 sequence is 13 residues long. CDR3 in DNA: TGTGCCAGCAGTCCGGGACTCCTATACGAGCAGTACTTC. Translation: CASSPGLLYEQYF.

This clonotype was detected a few times. This chain links TRBV7-8 with TRBJ2-2; a possible D gene is TRBD2 (5 bases). This CDR3 is 15 amino acids long. Germline V CDR1 and CDR2: SGHVS, FQNEAQ. V gave up 2 bases and J gave up 6 bases, with 13 bases separating them. The CDR3 nucleotides are TGTGCCAGCAGCTTACAACGGGATTTGCCCGGGGAGCTGTTTTTT. Its translation: CASSLQRDLPGELFF.

This sequence joins TRBV4-1 and TRBJ2-2; tentative D call: TRBD2 (5 bases). The CDR3 is 14 residues long. V lost 4 bases to trimming and J lost 6 bases, with 12 bases between them. Per the germline V gene, CDR1 is MGHRA and CDR2 is YSYEKL. CDR3 loop: CASSPPRGPGELFF. For the CDR3, the DNA is TGCGCCAGCAGCCCCCCCCGAGGGCCCGGGGAGCTGTTTTTT.

The V call is TRBV20-1, the J call TRBJ2-5; 10 bases align to TRBD2. Trimming cost V 3 bases and J 1 base; bases outside gene matches: 5. This CDR3 contains 15 residues. CDR1 and CDR2 from the germline V gene are DFQATT and SNEGSKA (reference sequence). The CDR3 DNA reads TGCAGTGCTAGTTCCCTAGCGGGGGCCCAAGAGACCCAGTACTTC. Translated: CSASSLAGAQETQYF.

The chain employs TRBV2 and TRBJ2-1; D uncertain. The CDR3 contains 11 residues. Trimming stripped 9 bases from V and 7 bases from J, with 10 bases between. Germline V lookup: CDR1 SNHLY, CDR2 FYNNEI. CDR3 residues: CAREDLNEQFF. CDR3 bases: TGTGCCAGGGAAGATTTGAATGAGCAGTTCTTC.